The T cell receptor beta chain described here comes from a study of OX40 agonist ivuxolimab in advanced cancers. Study-wide background: Patients received ivuxolimab, an agonistic anti-OX40 (CD134) antibody. The mean age was roughly 60 years, ranging from about 23 to 79, with 65% to 85% of participants male.

The protocol was immunoSEQ multiplex PCR, while the TCRdb copy is restricted to in-frame clones and leaves out a portion. The sample lists 40,000 to 45,000 clones; about nine tenths were seen once. The CDR3 contains 15 residues. The germline CDR1 and CDR2 sequences are LNHDA and SQIVND (reference sequence). The J segment lost 5 bases and the V segment lost 7 bases, leaving 9 bases of the junction unmatched. Study results and limitations: On average, CD8+ T cells had more expanded clones than CD4+. Specificity for antigen went undetermined in the expanded peripheral T cells.

Turning to this clone: Its target is unknown.

The input for sequencing was CD4+ or CD8+ T cells sorted from blood, taken in a trial of the OX40 agonist ivuxolimab. The chain is built from TRBV19 and TRBJ2-1; 9 bases match TRBD1. The sequence was collected from an adult with an advanced solid tumor such as melanoma, head and neck, liver or kidney cancer. CDR3 loop: CASTMATGGNNEQFF. The CDR3 DNA reads as TGTGCCAGTACTATGGCGACAGGGGGTAACAATGAGCAGTTCTTC.